The 27 T cell receptor beta chains reported below all come from one sample, sequenced in a study of beta chain features in type 1 diabetes. Every bit of the isolated RNA underwent reverse transcription, so sequencing read expressed TCRB transcripts. Produced via immunoSEQ multiplex PCR; TCRdb's table is partial and in-frame only. Of over 700,000 clones listed, 15% to 20% are singletons. Sequenced material: naive CD4+ T cells from blood. These receptors all stem from a woman aged 18-30 years in good health.

This clone was detected a few times. The rearrangement uses TRBV5-4 and TRBJ2-1; D gene ambiguous. The length of the CDR3 is 15 residues. CDR1 and CDR2 (germline): SGHNT, YYREEE (reference sequence). Trimming pared 4 bases from V and 0 bases from J, leaving 11 bases between. CDR3 amino acids: CASSQGPSSYNEQFF. In DNA, the CDR3 is TGTGCCAGCAGCCAAGGACCCTCCTCCTACAATGAGCAGTTCTTC. Using reference TRBV5-4 and TRBJ2-1 for the parts outside the CDR3, the full variable domain is ETGVTQSPTHLIKTRGQQVTLRCSSQSGHNTVSWYQQALGQGPQFIFQYYREEENGRGNFPPRFSGLQFPNYSSELNVNALELDDSALYLCASSQGPSSYNEQFFGPGTRLTVL.

This clone occurred a few times. The rearrangement joins TRBV28 to TRBJ2-7, with D possibly being TRBD2 (6 bases). The V gene's germline CDR1 is MDHEN and CDR2 SYDVKM. The length of the CDR3 is 13 residues. Trimming took 9 bases from V and 12 from J, leaving 24 bases between them. The chain's CDR3 is CASGALGTPQRYF. The CDR3 bases are TGTGCCAGTGGAGCCCTCGGGACTCCCCAGCGGTACTTC.

This clone has just a few counts. The J gene is TRBJ2-2, the V gene TRBV15, with unresolved D. The CDR3 consists of 12 residues. The V end lost 1 base, the J end lost 4 bases, and 1 base lay between the germline ends. Germline V lookup: CDR1 LNHNV, CDR2 YYDKDF (reference sequence). The CDR3 here is CATSRATGELFF. The CDR3 bases are TGTGCCACCAGCAGAGCCACCGGGGAGCTGTTTTTT.

This clone was seen only a few times. CDR3 protein: CASSLVGNRYEQYF. In DNA, the CDR3 is TGTGCCAGCAGCTTAGTCGGAAATCGCTACGAGCAGTACTTC. The J gene is TRBJ2-7, the V gene TRBV7-9, with D unclear. The V end lost 1 base, the J end lost 3 bases, and 10 bases lay between the germline ends. The germline V gene has CDR1 SEHNR and CDR2 FQNEAQ (reference sequence). This CDR3 region has 14 residues.

This sequence joins TRBV7-9 and TRBJ2-5; D unresolved. V lost 0 bases, J lost 4 bases, and 9 bases lay in between. CDR1 is SEHNR and CDR2 is FQNEAQ in the germline V gene (reference sequence). The CDR3 extends over 14 amino acids. DNA for the CDR3: TGTGCCAGCAGCTTAGCCCAGGCCGGAGAGACCCAGTACTTC. Encoded protein: CASSLAQAGETQYF.

As to this clone: Other DNA sequences of this sample code for an identical CDR3. J is TRBJ1-1 and V is TRBV28; possible D gene TRBD1, 6 bases. Germline values: CDR1 MDHEN, CDR2 SYDVKM. The CDR3 covers 13 residues. V lost 3 bases, J lost 3 bases, and 8 bases lay in between. DNA for the CDR3: TGTGCCAGCAGTTTGGACAGTTACACTGAAGCTTTCTTT. Translated: CASSLDSYTEAFF.

This clone was seen once. J is TRBJ2-7 and V is TRBV5-4; tentative D call: TRBD2 (5 bases). CDR1 is SGHNT, CDR2 YYREEE, per germline (reference sequence). V was cut by 0 bases and J by 9 bases, with 10 bases left in between. The CDR3 loop spans 12 amino acids. CDR3 loop: CASSLVGGGQYF. DNA of the CDR3: TGTGCCAGCAGCTTGGTGGGTGGAGGGCAGTACTTC. Full variable domain (remainder filled in from reference TRBV5-4 and TRBJ2-7): ETGVTQSPTHLIKTRGQQVTLRCSSQSGHNTVSWYQQALGQGPQFIFQYYREEENGRGNFPPRFSGLQFPNYSSELNVNALELDDSALYLCASSLVGGGQYFGPGTRLTVT.

The J gene is TRBJ2-6, the V gene TRBV7-3; D may match TRBD1 or TRBD2 (5 bases each). There are 16 residues in the CDR3. Germline CDR1 SGHTA, CDR2 FQGTGA. Trimming removed 4 bases at V and 0 bases at J, with 10 bases between. The CDR3 nucleotides read TGTGCCAGCAGCTCCCCAGGGACCTCTGGGGCCAACGTCCTGACTTTC. Translation gives CASSSPGTSGANVLTF. The full variable domain, completed using reference TRBV7-3 and TRBJ2-6, is GAGVSQTPSNKVTEKGKYVELRCDPISGHTALYWYRQSLGQGPEFLIYFQGTGAADDSGLPNDRFFAVRPEGSVSTLKIQRTERGDSAVYLCASSSPGTSGANVLTFGAGSRLTVL.

This clone was seen a few times. This chain links TRBV19 with TRBJ2-7; D may match TRBD1 or TRBD2 (5 bases each). The V gene's germline CDR1 is LNHDA and CDR2 SQIVND (reference sequence). Trimming pared 9 bases from V and 7 bases from J, leaving 25 bases between. This CDR3 contains 15 residues. The CDR3 spells CASYQPGTGTREQYF. The CDR3 DNA follows: TGTGCCAGCTATCAACCCGGGACGGGGACGAGGGAGCAGTACTTC.

This clone was picked up a small number of times. V and J are TRBV7-9 and TRBJ2-5; 7 bases line up with TRBD2. V dropped 4 bases and J dropped 13; count of bases not matched to a gene: 9. This CDR3 spans 12 amino acids. Germline V gene sequence: CDR1 SEHNR, CDR2 FQNEAQ (reference sequence). The CDR3: CASSWAGTTPYF. In nucleotides, the CDR3 is TGTGCCAGCAGCTGGGCCGGGACTACACCGTACTTC.

This clone was seen a handful of times. The chain has TRBV2 and TRBJ2-1; tentatively, D is TRBD1 (6 bases). Germline V CDR1 and CDR2: SNHLY, FYNNEI. V lost 9 bases, J lost 7 bases, and 19 bases lay in between. This CDR3 is built from 14 residues. The CDR3 DNA is TGTGCCAGAGGGCCACTAGGACAGACGAATGAGCAGTTCTTC. Its translation: CARGPLGQTNEQFF.

The chain recombines TRBV7-6 with TRBJ2-1, with no clear D. V gave up 1 base and J gave up 1 base, with 5 bases separating them. The CDR3 runs 14 residues. Germline-derived CDR1 and CDR2 are SGHVS and FNYEAQ. The CDR3 DNA reads TGTGCCAGCAGCTTAGACGGGTCCTACAATGAGCAGTTCTTC. This codes for CASSLDGSYNEQFF.

The chain combines TRBV7-3 with TRBJ1-5; TRBD1 matches at 8 bases. Germline V lookup: CDR1 SGHTA, CDR2 FQGTGA. The CDR3 has 18 amino acids. Trimming took 5 bases from V and 2 from J; bases not matched to a gene: 14. The CDR3 reads CASSHRGRQGLGNQPQHF. The CDR3 DNA sequence: TGTGCCAGCAGCCATCGAGGAAGACAGGGGTTGGGCAATCAGCCCCAGCATTTT.

This clone was counted between two and nine times. For the CDR3, the DNA is TGTGCCAGCAGTCCCTCCGGGACAGCTTACAATGAGCAGTTCTTC. It is translated as CASSPSGTAYNEQFF. This chain joins TRBV6-6 and TRBJ2-1, with TRBD1 matching over 7 bases. The CDR3 loop spans 15 amino acids. V shed 5 bases, J shed 4 bases, and the junction held 8 bases outside the gene matches. Germline V gene data show CDR1 as MNHNY and CDR2 as SVGAGI (reference sequence).

V and J are TRBV7-2 and TRBJ2-6; D not resolved. The CDR3 consists of 18 residues. The ends were cut back, 1 base at V and 0 bases at J, with 13 bases in the middle. Germline V gene lookup returns CDR1 SGHTA and CDR2 FQGNSA. The CDR3 here is CASSLVTATSSGANVLTF. The CDR3 bases are TGTGCCAGCAGCTTAGTAACGGCTACCAGCTCTGGGGCCAACGTCCTGACTTTC.

This clone was seen once. This chain joins TRBV19 and TRBJ2-1; D gene unclear. Germline CDR1 and CDR2: LNHDA and SQIVND (reference sequence). V was pared by 0 bases and J by 10 bases, with 10 bases between. CDR3 size: 13 residues. The CDR3 spells CASSIDYNGEQFF. The CDR3 region has the DNA TGTGCCAGTAGTATAGATTATAACGGAGAGCAGTTCTTC.

This chain connects TRBV25-1 to TRBJ2-7; tentative D call: TRBD1 (5 bases). CDR3 length: 14 amino acids. Germline V CDR1 and CDR2: MGHDK, SYGVNS. V lost 3 bases and J lost 3, with 12 bases in between. This CDR3 is CASSDQDTLYEQYF. The CDR3 coding sequence is TGTGCCAGCAGTGACCAGGACACACTCTACGAGCAGTACTTC.

This clone occurred a few times. The gene calls are TRBV10-3 and TRBJ2-1; 7 positions agree with TRBD2. J gave up 7 bases and V 2 bases, and 14 bases lay outside the gene matches. Per germline, CDR1 ENHRY and CDR2 SYGVKD. This CDR3 spans 17 amino acids. CDR3 DNA sequence: TGTGCCATCAGTGAGCCTTTTGGGGGAGGGCTTGGAAATGAGCAGTTCTTC. Protein sequence: CAISEPFGGGLGNEQFF.

The chain joins TRBV19 to TRBJ2-1; 10 bases fit TRBD1. Per the germline V gene, CDR1 is LNHDA and CDR2 is SQIVND (reference sequence). Trimming removed 1 base from V and 10 bases from J; junction bases left unmatched: 10. CDR3 size: 16 residues. The CDR3 sequence: CASSIATGTGAGEQFF. CDR3 in DNA: TGTGCCAGTAGTATAGCAACTGGGACAGGGGCTGGGGAGCAGTTCTTC.

This clone has just a few counts. CDR3 sequence reads: CASSQVVGTGELFF. The CDR3 DNA sequence: TGTGCCAGCAGCCAAGTGGTGGGGACCGGGGAGCTGTTTTTT. The genes are TRBV14 and TRBJ2-2; D unclear. Germline loops: CDR1 SGHDN, CDR2 FVKESK. The ends were cut back, 1 base at V and 5 bases at J, with 8 bases in the middle. The CDR3 runs to 14 residues. The entire variable domain, with the rest obtained from reference TRBV14 and TRBJ2-2, is as follows: EAGVTQFPSHSVIEKGQTVTLRCDPISGHDNLYWYRRVMGKEIKFLLHFVKESKQDESGMPNNRFLAERTGGTYSTLKVQPAELEDSGVYFCASSQVVGTGELFFGEGSRLTVL.

This clone was seen only a few times. The chain is built from TRBV29-1 and TRBJ2-7; 15 bases align to TRBD2. Germline V gene lookup returns CDR1 SQVTM and CDR2 ANQGSEA. CDR3 size: 20 residues. V lost 6 bases, J lost 0 bases, and 18 bases stayed unmatched. CDR3 DNA: TGCAGCGTGGCAGAACCGGGACTAGCGGGAGGCCGAGATCGCTCCTACGAGCAGTACTTC. Translating gives CSVAEPGLAGGRDRSYEQYF.

The chain employs TRBV5-4 and TRBJ2-7; possibly TRBD1 for D (6 bases). The germline CDR1 and CDR2 sequences are SGHNT and YYREEE (reference sequence). Between the trimmed V and J ends, which lost 4 bases and 2 bases, there was a span of 16 bases. This CDR3 is built from 15 residues. CDR3 sequence reads: CASSGGTGRAYEQYF. The CDR3 nucleotides are TGTGCCAGCAGCGGCGGCACAGGGAGAGCCTACGAGCAGTACTTC.

This clone has more than one count but fewer than ten. This chain joins TRBV6-5 and TRBJ1-2; no clear D gene. The V and J ends lost 3 bases and 8 bases respectively, with 13 bases between them. This CDR3 region has 13 residues. Germline CDR1 reads MNHEY; CDR2 reads SVGAGI. The CDR3 here is CASSYRRTGGYTF. In DNA, the CDR3 is TGTGCCAGCAGTTATCGCCGGACTGGGGGCTACACCTTC.

V gene TRBV10-3 combines with J gene TRBJ2-6; perhaps TRBD2 as D (6 bases). V lost 8 bases and J 0 bases, leaving 8 bases between the germline ends. The CDR3 runs to 14 residues. Germline V gene data show CDR1 as ENHRY and CDR2 as SYGVKD. The CDR3 spells CAIAGGSGANVLTF. The CDR3 DNA follows: TGTGCCATCGCCGGGGGCTCTGGGGCCAACGTCCTGACTTTC.

The rearrangement joins TRBV14 to TRBJ1-1; no firm D call. This CDR3 region has 13 residues. V lost 2 bases and J 7 bases, leaving 11 bases between the germline ends. Germline assignment: CDR1 SGHDN and CDR2 FVKESK. CDR3 in DNA: TGTGCCAGCAGCCAAAGGGCGTGGGGTGAAGCTTTCTTT. It specifies CASSQRAWGEAFF.

This clone was counted only a few times. J is TRBJ2-5 and V is TRBV4-2; D gene unclear. Trimming pared 0 bases from V and 5 bases from J, leaving 10 bases between. The CDR3 consists of 14 residues. Per germline, CDR1 LGHNA and CDR2 YNFKEQ. The CDR3 DNA follows: TGTGCCAGCAGCCAAGATACTACCCCCGAGACCCAGTACTTC. Translated, it gives CASSQDTTPETQYF.

The J gene is TRBJ2-6, the V gene TRBV5-4; D not certain. The V gene's germline CDR1 is SGHNT and CDR2 YYREEE (reference sequence). The CDR3 length is 15 residues. V dropped 0 bases and J dropped 0 bases, with 4 bases sitting between them. CDR3 region: CASSLVSSGANVLTF. CDR3 bases: TGTGCCAGCAGCTTGGTTTCCTCTGGGGCCAACGTCCTGACTTTC.